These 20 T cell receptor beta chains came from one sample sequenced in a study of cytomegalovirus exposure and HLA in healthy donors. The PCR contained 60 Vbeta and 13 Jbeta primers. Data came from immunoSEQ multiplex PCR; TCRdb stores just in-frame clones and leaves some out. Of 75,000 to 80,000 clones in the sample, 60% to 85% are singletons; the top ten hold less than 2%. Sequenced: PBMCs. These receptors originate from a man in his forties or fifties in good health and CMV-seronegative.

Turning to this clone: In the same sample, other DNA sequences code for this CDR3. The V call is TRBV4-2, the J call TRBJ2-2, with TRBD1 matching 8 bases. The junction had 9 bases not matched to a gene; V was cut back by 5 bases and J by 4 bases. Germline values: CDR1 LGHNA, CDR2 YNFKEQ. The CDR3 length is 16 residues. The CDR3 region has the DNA TGTGCCAGCAGCTTCTACGGACAGGGCGTCACCGGGGAGCTGTTTTTT. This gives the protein CASSFYGQGVTGELFF.

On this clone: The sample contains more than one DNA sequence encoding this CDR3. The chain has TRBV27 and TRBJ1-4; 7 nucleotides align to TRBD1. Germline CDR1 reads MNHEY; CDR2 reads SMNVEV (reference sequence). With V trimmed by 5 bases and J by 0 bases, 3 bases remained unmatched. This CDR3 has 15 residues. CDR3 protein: CASSPQGATNEKLFF. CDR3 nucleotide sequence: TGTGCCAGCAGTCCCCAGGGGGCAACTAATGAAAAACTGTTTTTT. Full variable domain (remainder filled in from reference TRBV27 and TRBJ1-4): EAQVTQNPRYLITVTGKKLTVTCSQNMNHEYMSWYRQDPGLGLRQIYYSMNVEVTDKGDVPEGYKVSRKEKRNFPLILESPSPNQTSLYFCASSPQGATNEKLFFGSGTQLSVL.

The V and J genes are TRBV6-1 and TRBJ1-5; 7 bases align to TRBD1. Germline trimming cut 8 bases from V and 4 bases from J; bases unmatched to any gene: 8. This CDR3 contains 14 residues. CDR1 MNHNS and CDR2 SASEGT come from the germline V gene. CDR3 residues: CASGGAGGNQPQHF. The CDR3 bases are TGTGCCAGCGGTGGTGCAGGGGGGAATCAGCCCCAGCATTTT.

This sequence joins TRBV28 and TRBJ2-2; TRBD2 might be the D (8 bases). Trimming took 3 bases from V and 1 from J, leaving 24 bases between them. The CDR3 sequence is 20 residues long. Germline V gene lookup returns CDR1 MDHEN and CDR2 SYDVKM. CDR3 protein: CASSFPGGAGVQQNTGELFF. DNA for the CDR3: TGTGCCAGCAGTTTCCCAGGGGGAGCGGGAGTTCAGCAGAACACCGGGGAGCTGTTTTTT.

CDR3 region: CASSPRTSFSGISTDTQYF. The CDR3 coding sequence is TGTGCCAGCAGCCCCCGAACCTCCTTTAGCGGGATTAGCACAGATACGCAGTATTTT. The chain joins TRBV5-6 to TRBJ2-3, with 8 positions matching TRBD2. The V gene end was trimmed by 4 bases and the J gene end by 0 bases; junction bases not matched to a gene: 16. Looked up from germline, CDR1 is SGHDT and CDR2 is YYEEEE. The CDR3 is made up of 19 amino acids. The whole variable domain, remainder taken from reference TRBV5-6 and TRBJ2-3, is DAGVTQSPTHLIKTRGQQVTLRCSPKSGHDTVSWYQQALGQGPQFIFQYYEEEERQRGNFPDRFSGHQFPNYSSELNVNALLLGDSALYLCASSPRTSFSGISTDTQYFGPGTRLTVL.

CDR3 in amino acids: CASSSTGTSGETQYF. CDR3 DNA: TGTGCCAGTAGTTCCACAGGGACGAGTGGGGAGACCCAGTACTTC. This sequence joins TRBV19 and TRBJ2-5; TRBD1 is a possible D gene (6 bases). Trimming stripped 5 bases from V and 5 bases from J, with 18 bases between. The CDR3 spans 15 residues. Germline lookup yields CDR1 LNHDA and CDR2 SQIVND (reference sequence).

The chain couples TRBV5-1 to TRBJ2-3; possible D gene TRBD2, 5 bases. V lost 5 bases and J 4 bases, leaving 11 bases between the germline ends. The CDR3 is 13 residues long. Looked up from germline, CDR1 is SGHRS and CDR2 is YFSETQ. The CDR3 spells CASSSGISDTQYF. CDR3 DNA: TGCGCCAGCAGTTCCGGGATCTCAGATACGCAGTATTTT.

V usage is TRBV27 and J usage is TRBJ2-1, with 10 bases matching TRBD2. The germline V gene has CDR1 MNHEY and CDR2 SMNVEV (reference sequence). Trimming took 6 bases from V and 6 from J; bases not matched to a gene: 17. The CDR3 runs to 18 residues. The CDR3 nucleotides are TGTGCCAGCAGATACAATGCAGCGGGAGGGCCCGGTATCAATGAGCAGTTCTTC. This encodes CASRYNAAGGPGINEQFF.

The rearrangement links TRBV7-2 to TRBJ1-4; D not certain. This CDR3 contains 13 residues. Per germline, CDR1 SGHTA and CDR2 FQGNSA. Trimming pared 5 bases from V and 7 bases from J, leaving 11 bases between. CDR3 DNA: TGTGCCAGCAGCCCTTGGAGAGGTGAAAAACTGTTTTTT. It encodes CASSPWRGEKLFF.

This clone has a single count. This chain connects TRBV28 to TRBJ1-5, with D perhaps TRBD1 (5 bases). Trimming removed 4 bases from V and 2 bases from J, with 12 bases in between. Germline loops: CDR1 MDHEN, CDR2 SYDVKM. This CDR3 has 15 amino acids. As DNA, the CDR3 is TGTGCCAGCAGTTGGGACTTCACGGGCAATCAGCCCCAGCATTTT. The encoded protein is CASSWDFTGNQPQHF. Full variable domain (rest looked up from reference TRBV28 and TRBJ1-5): DVKVTQSSRYLVKRTGEKVFLECVQDMDHENMFWYRQDPGLGLRLIYFSYDVKMKEKGDIPEGYSVSREKKERFSLILESASTNQTSMYLCASSWDFTGNQPQHFGDGTRLSIL.

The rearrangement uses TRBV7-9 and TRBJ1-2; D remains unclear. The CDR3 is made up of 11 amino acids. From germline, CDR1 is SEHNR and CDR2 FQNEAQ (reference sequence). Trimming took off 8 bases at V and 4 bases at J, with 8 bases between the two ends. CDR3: CASGSGYGYTF. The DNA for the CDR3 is TGTGCCAGCGGTTCAGGCTATGGCTACACCTTC.

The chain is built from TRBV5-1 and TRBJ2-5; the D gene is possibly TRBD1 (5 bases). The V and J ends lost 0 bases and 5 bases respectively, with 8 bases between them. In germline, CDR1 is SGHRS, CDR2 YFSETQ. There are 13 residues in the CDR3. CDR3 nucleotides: TGCGCCAGCAGCTTGGCAGGGCCCGAGACCCAGTACTTC. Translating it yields CASSLAGPETQYF.

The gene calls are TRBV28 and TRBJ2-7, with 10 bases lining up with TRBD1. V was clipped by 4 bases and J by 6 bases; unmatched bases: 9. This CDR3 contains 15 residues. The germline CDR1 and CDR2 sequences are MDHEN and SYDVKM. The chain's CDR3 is CASSSTTGGLFEQYF. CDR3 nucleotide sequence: TGTGCCAGCAGTTCTACGACAGGGGGCTTGTTCGAGCAGTACTTC.

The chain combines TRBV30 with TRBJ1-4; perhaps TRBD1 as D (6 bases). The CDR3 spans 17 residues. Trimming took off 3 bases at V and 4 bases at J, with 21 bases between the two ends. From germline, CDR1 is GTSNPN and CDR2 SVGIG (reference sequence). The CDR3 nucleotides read TGTGCCTGGAGACCACAGGGTGTAGCGACTATTAATGAAAAACTGTTTTTT. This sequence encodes CAWRPQGVATINEKLFF.

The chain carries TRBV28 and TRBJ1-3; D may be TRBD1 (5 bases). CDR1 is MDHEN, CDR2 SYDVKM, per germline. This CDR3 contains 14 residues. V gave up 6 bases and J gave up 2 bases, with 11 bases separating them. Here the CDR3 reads CASSGGAAGNTIYF. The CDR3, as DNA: TGTGCCAGCAGCGGAGGGGCCGCTGGAAACACCATATATTTT.

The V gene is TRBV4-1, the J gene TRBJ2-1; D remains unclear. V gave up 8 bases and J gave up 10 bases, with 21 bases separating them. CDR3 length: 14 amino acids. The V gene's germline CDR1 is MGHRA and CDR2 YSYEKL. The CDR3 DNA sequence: TGCGCCAGCTCCCCGGCCGGGTCCTATAGGGAGCAGTTCTTC. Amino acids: CASSPAGSYREQFF.

The CDR3 protein is CASRGLGQGNEKLFF. CDR3 DNA sequence: TGTGCCAGTAGGGGGTTGGGACAGGGGAATGAAAAACTGTTTTTT. The chain recombines TRBV19 with TRBJ1-4; 10 positions agree with TRBD1. From germline, CDR1 is LNHDA and CDR2 SQIVND (reference sequence). CDR3 length equals 15 residues. Germline trimming cut 6 bases from V and 5 bases from J; bases unmatched to any gene: 6. Full variable domain (missing parts from reference TRBV19 and TRBJ1-4): DGGITQSPKYLFRKEGQNVTLSCEQNLNHDAMYWYRQDPGQGLRLIYYSQIVNDFQKGDIAEGYSVSREKKESFPLTVTSAQKNPTAFYLCASRGLGQGNEKLFFGSGTQLSVL.

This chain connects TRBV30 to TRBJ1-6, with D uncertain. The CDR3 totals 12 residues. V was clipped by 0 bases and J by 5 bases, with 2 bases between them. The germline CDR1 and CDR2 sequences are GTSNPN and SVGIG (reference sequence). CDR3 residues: CAWSVNNSPLHF. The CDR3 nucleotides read TGTGCCTGGAGTGTCAATAATTCACCCCTCCACTTT.

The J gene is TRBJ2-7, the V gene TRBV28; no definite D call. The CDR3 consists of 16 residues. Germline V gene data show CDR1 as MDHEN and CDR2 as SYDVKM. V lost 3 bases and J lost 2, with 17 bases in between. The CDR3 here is CASSFYSLMRAYEQYF. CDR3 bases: TGTGCCAGCAGTTTTTACAGCCTGATGAGAGCCTACGAGCAGTACTTC.

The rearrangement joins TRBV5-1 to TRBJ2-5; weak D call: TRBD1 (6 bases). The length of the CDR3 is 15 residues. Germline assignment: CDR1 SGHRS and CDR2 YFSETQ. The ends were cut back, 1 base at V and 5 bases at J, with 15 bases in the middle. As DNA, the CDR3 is TGCGCCAGCAGCTTGCAGGGGTGGAAAGAGGAGACCCAGTACTTC. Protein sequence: CASSLQGWKEETQYF.